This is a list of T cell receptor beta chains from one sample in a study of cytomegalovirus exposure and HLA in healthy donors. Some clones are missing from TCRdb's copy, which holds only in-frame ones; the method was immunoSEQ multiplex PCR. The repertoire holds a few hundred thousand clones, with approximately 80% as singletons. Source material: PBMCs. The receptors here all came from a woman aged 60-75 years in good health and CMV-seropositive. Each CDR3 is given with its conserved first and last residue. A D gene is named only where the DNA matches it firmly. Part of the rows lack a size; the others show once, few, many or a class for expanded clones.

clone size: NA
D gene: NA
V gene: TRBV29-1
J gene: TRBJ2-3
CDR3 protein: CSVKRRELDTQYF
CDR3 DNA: TGCAGCGTTAAACGGAGGGAACTTGATACGCAGTATTTT

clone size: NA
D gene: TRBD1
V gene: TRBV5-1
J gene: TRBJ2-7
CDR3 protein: CASSLDRGNGEQYF
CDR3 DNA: TGCGCCAGCAGCCTGGACAGGGGAAATGGAGAGCAGTACTTC

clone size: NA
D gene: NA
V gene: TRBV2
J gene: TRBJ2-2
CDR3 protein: CASSGGEVGELFF
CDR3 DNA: TGTGCCAGCAGTGGAGGAGAGGTCGGGGAGCTGTTTTTT

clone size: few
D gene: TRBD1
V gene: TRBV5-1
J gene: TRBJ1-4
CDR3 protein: CASSLGVDRGEKLFF
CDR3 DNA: TGCGCCAGCAGCTTGGGGGTTGACAGGGGAGAAAAACTGTTTTTT

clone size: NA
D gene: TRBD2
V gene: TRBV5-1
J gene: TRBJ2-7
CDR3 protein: CASSLGTSGSSYEQYF
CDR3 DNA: TGCGCCAGCAGCTTGGGAACTAGCGGGAGCTCCTACGAGCAGTACTTC

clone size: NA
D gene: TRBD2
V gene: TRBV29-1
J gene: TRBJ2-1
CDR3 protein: CSVEDPGSGSLGEQFF
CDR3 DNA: TGCAGCGTTGAAGACCCGGGGAGCGGGAGTTTGGGTGAGCAGTTCTTC

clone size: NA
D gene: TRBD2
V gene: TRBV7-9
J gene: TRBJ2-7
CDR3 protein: CATGGDEQYF
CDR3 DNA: TGTGCCACCGGGGGGGACGAGCAGTACTTC

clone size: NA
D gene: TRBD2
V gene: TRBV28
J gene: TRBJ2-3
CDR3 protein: CASSQRRPSGPDTQYF
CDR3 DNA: TGTGCCAGCAGTCAAAGGAGGCCTAGCGGCCCAGATACGCAGTATTTT

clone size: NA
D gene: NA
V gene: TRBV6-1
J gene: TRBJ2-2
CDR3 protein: CASSEGTAAGTGELFF
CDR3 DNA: TGTGCCAGCAGTGAAGGGACAGCCGCGGGCACCGGGGAGCTGTTTTTT

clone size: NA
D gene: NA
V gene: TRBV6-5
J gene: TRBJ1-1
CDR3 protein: CASSYPRDTEAFF
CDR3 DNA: TGTGCCAGCAGTTACCCGCGAGACACTGAAGCTTTCTTT

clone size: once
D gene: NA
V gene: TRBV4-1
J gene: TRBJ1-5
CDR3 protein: CASSQGRAYSNQPQHF
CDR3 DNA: TGCGCCAGCAGCCAAGGCAGGGCCTATAGCAATCAGCCCCAGCATTTT

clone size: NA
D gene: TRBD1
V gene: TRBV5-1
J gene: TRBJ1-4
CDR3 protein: CASSSGQGGSNEKLFF
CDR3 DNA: TGCGCCAGCAGCTCGGGACAGGGGGGATCTAATGAAAAACTGTTTTTT

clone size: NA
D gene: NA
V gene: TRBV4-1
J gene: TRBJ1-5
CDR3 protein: CASSQDKGVGDQPQHF
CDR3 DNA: TGCGCCAGCAGCCAAGATAAAGGGGTTGGGGATCAGCCCCAGCATTTT

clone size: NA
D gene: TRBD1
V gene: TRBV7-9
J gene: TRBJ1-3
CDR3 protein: CASSPDRGGNTIYF
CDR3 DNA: TGTGCCAGCAGCCCTGACAGGGGGGGAAACACCATATATTTT

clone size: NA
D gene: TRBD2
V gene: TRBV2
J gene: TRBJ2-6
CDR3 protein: CASSGWVREGSGANVLTF
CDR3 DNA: TGTGCCAGCAGTGGGTGGGTGCGGGAGGGATCAGGGGCCAACGTCCTGACTTTC

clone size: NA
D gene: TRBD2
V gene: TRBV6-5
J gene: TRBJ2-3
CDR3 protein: CASQSGGYTDTQYF
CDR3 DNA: TGTGCCAGCCAGTCCGGGGGGTACACAGATACGCAGTATTTT